This T cell receptor beta chain was obtained from a study of T-cell reconstitution after alpha-beta-depleted transplantation in children (dated by TCRdb to the mid-2010s). Notes on the research overall: The study quantitatively tracked T-cell immune reconstitution after TCRalphabeta/CD19-depleted allogeneic hematopoietic cell transplantation in children using TCR repertoire profiling.

In its sample, this clonotype was seen many times. The antigen this receptor binds is unknown. The sample holds no much larger clone one base away, and base qualities are not on file. Libraries were prepared through PCR. The sequencing machine was an Illumina HiSeq 2500. TCR library preparation used molecular barcoding, with unique molecular identifiers applied to normalize quantification of the TCRbeta repertoire. The raw public reads went through TCRdb reprocessing: fastp at Q25, MiXCR clone calling, in-frame beta chains kept. Rows are combined by CDR3 protein, so each entry shows the most common genes and DNA. This sample is represented by fewer than 450,000 distinct CDR3 sequences; roughly 16% of them were singletons. About 41% of the sample is taken by the ten largest. Results the study describes overall, beyond this receptor: The apparently early alphabetaT-cell count recovery about two months after transplant was reportedly dependent on only several hundred rapidly expanded clones derived from non-depleted graft cells. In some patients, the high TCRbeta diversity seen at day 60 was put down to recipient T cells and intrathymic progenitors that had survived conditioning. Over the following months the frequencies of hyperexpanded clones went down, and after one year T-cell counts and TCRbeta diversity were mostly credited to newly produced T cells.

The treatment or condition label here, explained by the study, means: allogeneic hematopoietic cell transplantation with graft depleted of TCRalphabeta T cells and CD19 B cells. The children who served as transplant recipients had been given grafts of TCRalphabeta/CD19-depleted allogeneic hematopoietic cells. V loses 0 bases, J loses 3 bases, and the germline ends lie 5 bases apart. The cysteine opens and the phenylalanine closes a CDR3 of 12 amino acids. The only DNA kept is the CDR3, 36 bases in frame from the first base. CDR1 and CDR2 are read off the germline V gene as SQVTM and ANQGSEA. This sequence uses TRBV29-1 and TRBJ1-1; the D segment cannot be called with confidence. The material sequenced was PBMCs, mostly from graft donor cells, taken 360 days after TCRalphabeta/CD19-depleted stem cell transplant. The origin of this receptor is a male patient aged 2 to 10 who had a stem cell transplant for acute lymphoblastic leukemia, so the T cells may come from the graft donor. The DNA sequence follows: TGCAGCGTTGAAGATCCGTACACTGAAGCTTTCTTT. This yields the protein CSVEDPYTEAFF.